The 31 T cell receptor beta chains in this list originate from one sample, sequenced in a study of human T cells and chemical hapten exposure. TCRdb processed the RACE reads anew with MiXCR; each CDR3 protein has one entry. The sample lists 100,000 to 150,000 distinct CDR3 sequences; approximately 9.1% were seen once. This sample's time point: healthy volunteer bleed at 2 weeks. Whole blood, unfractionated, served as the material for total RNA extraction. The specimen sequenced was whole blood. These receptors were obtained from a male donor in good health. Some clones in this sample may be carry-over from other donors' samples.

In its sample, this clonotype was seen many times. The rearrangement uses TRBV6-6 and TRBJ2-1; a weak D match, TRBD2 (6 bases). CDR1 is MNHNY and CDR2 is SVGAGI in the germline V gene (reference sequence). Trimming removed 3 bases from V and 1 base from J, with 7 bases in between. The CDR3 sequence is 14 residues long. The DNA of the CDR3 is TGTGCCAGCAGTTATGGGGGGTCCTACAATGAGCAGTTCTTC. Translated, it gives CASSYGGSYNEQFF.

The chain recombines TRBV9 with TRBJ2-7, with D unclear. The CDR3 is 13 amino acids. The V end was cut by 3 bases, the J end by 7 bases, with 14 bases between. CDR1 is SGDLS, CDR2 YYNGEE, per germline. CDR3 coding DNA: TGTGCCAGCAGCGCTGGTCTTTCGAGTGAGCAGTACTTC. Residues: CASSAGLSSEQYF.

This clonotype came up many times. The rearrangement links TRBV12-3 or TRBV12-4 to TRBJ2-2; 9 positions match TRBD2. J was trimmed by 3 bases and V by 1 base; bases with no gene match: 6. The CDR3 spans 17 residues. CDR3 sequence (DNA): TGTGCCAGCAGTTTAGGGAGGCGGGGGGGGGACACCGGGGAGCTGTTTTTT. Translated, it gives CASSLGRRGGDTGELFF.

V is TRBV7-8 and J is TRBJ2-4, with TRBD1 matching over 7 bases. The CDR3 runs to 23 residues. Germline CDR1 is SGHVS and CDR2 is FQNEAQ. V gave up 5 bases and J gave up 0 bases; unmatched junction bases: 28. CDR3 in DNA: TGTGCCAGCAGCCTCCCGCTAACCCGGGGCAGGGGGTTTGATGGGGTAGCCAAAAACATTCAGTACTTC. Protein product: CASSLPLTRGRGFDGVAKNIQYF.

In this sample, this clonotype turned up a few times. This chain joins TRBV10-3 and TRBJ1-2, with D maybe TRBD1 (6 bases). This CDR3 comprises 16 residues. In germline, CDR1 is ENHRY, CDR2 SYGVKD. The V and J ends lost 0 bases and 3 bases respectively, with 14 bases between them. The CDR3 here is CAISESVQGDYYGYTF. The CDR3 coding sequence is TGTGCCATCAGTGAGTCAGTACAGGGAGATTACTATGGCTACACCTTC.

By frequency in the sample, this clonotype is medium-sized. V gene TRBV12-3 or TRBV12-4 combines with J gene TRBJ2-5; 10 bases agree with TRBD1. The CDR3 is made up of 17 amino acids. J was trimmed by 2 bases and V by 2 bases; bases with no gene match: 8. CDR3 bases: TGTGCCAGCAGTTTACCGGGGACAGGGGCCACGCAAGAGACCCAGTACTTC. Amino acids: CASSLPGTGATQETQYF.

The CDR3 is CASTRQGAQGYTF. The DNA for the CDR3 is TGTGCCAGCACTAGACAGGGGGCGCAGGGCTACACCTTC. The J gene is TRBJ1-2, the V gene TRBV27, with 10 bases matching TRBD1. Germline loops: CDR1 MNHEY, CDR2 SMNVEV (reference sequence). The CDR3 spans 13 residues. With 7 bases clipped from V and 8 bases from J, the junction kept 7 bases outside the gene matches.

This clonotype was observed many times. The chain couples TRBV14 to TRBJ2-7; 11 nucleotides align to TRBD2. The CDR3 length is 17 residues. V lost 1 base, J lost 2 bases, and 7 bases stayed unmatched. CDR1 and CDR2 from the germline V gene are SGHDN and FVKESK. The CDR3 loop reads CASSQVMGTSGTYEQYF. The CDR3 DNA sequence: TGTGCCAGCAGCCAAGTGATGGGGACTAGCGGTACCTACGAGCAGTACTTC.

The rearrangement uses TRBV7-6 and TRBJ2-3; TRBD2 aligns across 10 bases. The CDR3 loop spans 16 amino acids. Trimming at V came to 4 bases and at J to 4 bases, leaving 8 bases not matched to a gene. Germline V gene sequence: CDR1 SGHVS, CDR2 FNYEAQ. The CDR3 DNA reads TGTGCCAGCAGCTCCCCCGTTAGCGGGGGGCCAGATACGCAGTATTTT. This encodes CASSSPVSGGPDTQYF.

The gene calls are TRBV18 and TRBJ1-3; D not resolved. Germline V gives CDR1 KGHSH, CDR2 LQKENI. V gave up 2 bases and J gave up 3 bases, with 14 bases separating them. This CDR3 is 16 amino acids long. DNA for the CDR3: TGTGCCAGCTCACCAAGTGGCAGCCTATTTGGAAACACCATATATTTT. Protein: CASSPSGSLFGNTIYF.

The table lists this clonotype with many counts. The chain has TRBV6-5 and TRBJ1-2, with 10 bases aligning to TRBD1. Germline values: CDR1 MNHEY, CDR2 SVGAGI. The V segment lost 4 bases and the J segment 6 bases; nucleotides outside the gene matches: 8. This CDR3 spans 15 amino acids. CDR3: CASSSTGGRPDGYTF. As DNA, the CDR3 is TGTGCCAGCAGTTCGACAGGGGGCAGGCCGGATGGCTACACCTTC.

J is TRBJ2-7 and V is TRBV7-9; 13 bases align to TRBD2. Germline V gene lookup returns CDR1 SEHNR and CDR2 FQNEAQ (reference sequence). The CDR3 contains 14 residues. Trimming cost V 5 bases and J 6 bases; bases outside gene matches: 4. The CDR3 nucleotides read TGTGCCAGCAGCAGAGGACTAGCGGGAGTCGAGCAGTACTTC. Amino acid sequence: CASSRGLAGVEQYF.

The table lists this clonotype with many counts. The J gene is TRBJ1-2, the V gene TRBV7-6; tentative D call: TRBD1 (5 bases). CDR3 length: 13 amino acids. V was shortened by 1 base and J by 6 bases, with 9 bases between the two germline ends. Germline-derived CDR1 and CDR2 are SGHVS and FNYEAQ. CDR3 DNA sequence: TGTGCCAGCAGCTTAGTAGAAGGGGATGGCTACACCTTC. It yields the protein CASSLVEGDGYTF.

This clonotype was observed at least ten times. The gene calls are TRBV6-5 and TRBJ1-1; no clear D gene. V was pared by 4 bases and J by 2 bases, with 11 bases between. Germline V CDR1 and CDR2: MNHEY, SVGAGI. The CDR3 loop spans 14 amino acids. The CDR3 DNA reads TGTGCCAGCAGTTTACGCCACAGCAACACTGAAGCTTTCTTT. This gives the protein CASSLRHSNTEAFF.

Only a few counts were recorded for this clonotype. The chain combines TRBV12-3 or TRBV12-4 with TRBJ1-1; 9 positions agree with TRBD1. The CDR3 extends over 16 amino acids. The ends lost 6 bases at V and 6 bases at J; junction bases unmatched: 14. The CDR3 bases are TGTGCCAGCAGACCGGGACAGGGATATTTGGTCCCTGAAGCTTTCTTT. Its translation: CASRPGQGYLVPEAFF.

At least ten counts were recorded for this clonotype. The chain uses TRBV7-2 and TRBJ2-5; 12 nucleotides align to TRBD1. Germline V lookup: CDR1 SGHTA, CDR2 FQGNSA. The CDR3 runs to 15 residues. V shed 3 bases and J 7 bases; nucleotides not matched to a gene: 6. For the CDR3, the DNA is TGTGCCAGCAGCTTGGGACAGGGGGCGGAGGCGACCCAGTACTTC. It specifies CASSLGQGAEATQYF.

This clonotype came up a few times. CDR3 protein: CASAPGTSVYEQYF. The DNA of the CDR3 is TGTGCCAGCGCCCCCGGGACTAGCGTGTACGAGCAGTACTTC. V is TRBV3-1 and J is TRBJ2-7; 10 bases align to TRBD2. Looked up from germline, CDR1 is LGHDT and CDR2 is YNNKEL (reference sequence). This CDR3 region has 14 residues. J lost 4 bases, V lost 8 bases, and 8 bases had no gene match.

This clonotype was recorded a few times. The CDR3 protein is CSVEWGTGESADTQYF. The CDR3, as DNA: TGCAGCGTTGAATGGGGAACAGGGGAGTCAGCAGATACGCAGTATTTT. The chain combines TRBV29-1 with TRBJ2-3; 7 bases match TRBD1. The germline V gene has CDR1 SQVTM and CDR2 ANQGSEA. CDR3 length equals 16 residues. V lost 2 bases and J lost 4; bases outside the gene matches: 12.

Comments on this clonotype: A read error may be the cause here, since a much bigger clone is one base away. The chain uses TRBV12-3 or TRBV12-4 and TRBJ2-2; 12 bases fit TRBD2. There are 15 residues in the CDR3. CDR3 in amino acids: CVSSRLAGATGELFF. Here the CDR3 DNA reads TGTGTCAGCAGCCGACTAGCGGGGGCGACCGGGGAGCTGTTTTTT.

This clonotype showed up just a few times. The chain is built from TRBV5-1 and TRBJ2-5, with a weak D call TRBD2 (6 bases). Germline V CDR1 and CDR2: SGHRS, YFSETQ. V gave up 7 bases and J gave up 1 base, with 11 bases separating them. The CDR3 has 13 residues. The CDR3 is CASVLSGQETQYF. CDR3 in DNA: TGCGCCAGCGTACTTAGCGGCCAAGAGACCCAGTACTTC.

This clonotype turned up a few times. This chain uses TRBV7-2 with TRBJ2-5; D unclear. This CDR3 region has 13 residues. V was clipped by 3 bases and J by 5 bases, with 10 bases between them. Germline loops: CDR1 SGHTA, CDR2 FQGNSA. The chain's CDR3 is CASSFEPRETQYF. The CDR3, as DNA: TGTGCCAGCAGCTTCGAGCCTCGGGAGACCCAGTACTTC.

This clonotype was found many times. V usage is TRBV12-5 and J usage is TRBJ2-1, with D possibly matching TRBD2 (6 bases). V lost 3 bases, J lost 3 bases, and 15 bases lay in between. In germline, CDR1 is LGHNT, CDR2 FRNRAP. The CDR3 loop spans 16 amino acids. The CDR3 sequence is CASGLVAEAYYNEQFF. The CDR3 DNA follows: TGTGCTAGTGGTTTAGTAGCGGAAGCGTACTACAATGAGCAGTTCTTC.

There are a few counts of this clonotype. The chain couples TRBV15 to TRBJ2-1, with TRBD2 identical over 7 bases. V was pared by 0 bases and J by 4 bases, with 12 bases of the junction left unmatched. CDR1 and CDR2 (germline): LNHNV, YYDKDF (reference sequence). The CDR3 sequence is 18 residues long. CDR3 sequence (DNA): TGTGCCACCAGCAGAGATAAGGGGTGGGCGGGGGAGTACAATGAGCAGTTCTTC. It is translated as CATSRDKGWAGEYNEQFF.

This clonotype was seen a few times. CDR3 protein: CASSLKAGSSKILGDRGKLFF. The CDR3 DNA reads TGTGCCAGCAGTTTAAAGGCAGGTTCATCCAAGATTTTGGGGGACAGGGGGAAACTGTTTTTT. The chain combines TRBV27 with TRBJ1-4; 11 nucleotides agree with TRBD1. This CDR3 comprises 21 residues. V dropped 2 bases and J dropped 11; count of bases not matched to a gene: 25. Germline CDR1 reads MNHEY; CDR2 reads SMNVEV (reference sequence).

The table lists this clonotype with a few counts. This sequence joins TRBV20-1 and TRBJ2-7, with 7 bases aligning to TRBD1. The V gene's germline CDR1 is DFQATT and CDR2 SNEGSKA (reference sequence). V shed 4 bases, J shed 0 bases, and the junction held 3 bases outside the gene matches. The CDR3 length is 13 residues. DNA of the CDR3: TGCAGTGCTACCGGGACAGCCTCCTACGAGCAGTACTTC. It yields the protein CSATGTASYEQYF.

CDR3 nucleotide sequence: TGTGCCAGCAGATCTAGCGGGGGAATCCAAGAGACCCAGTACTTC. It specifies CASRSSGGIQETQYF. The chain recombines TRBV6-5 with TRBJ2-5; the match to TRBD2 covers 10 bases. J was trimmed by 1 base and V by 6 bases; bases with no gene match: 5. Germline CDR1 MNHEY, CDR2 SVGAGI. CDR3 length: 15 residues.

This clonotype occurred a few times. The chain recombines TRBV25-1 with TRBJ2-4; 13 bases fit TRBD2. Trimming took 3 bases from V and 8 from J; bases not matched to a gene: 7. This CDR3 contains 16 residues. Germline V lookup: CDR1 MGHDK, CDR2 SYGVNS. The CDR3 loop is CASSEPTSGREYIQYF. In nucleotides, the CDR3 is TGTGCCAGCAGTGAGCCAACTAGCGGGAGGGAGTACATTCAGTACTTC. Together with reference TRBV25-1 and TRBJ2-4, the CDR3 gives the full variable domain: EADIYQTPRYLVIGTGKKITLECSQTMGHDKMYWYQQDPGMELHLIHYSYGVNSTEKGDLSSESTVSRIRTEHFPLTLESARPSHTSQYLCASSEPTSGREYIQYFGAGTRLSVL.

Concerning this clonotype: A much larger clone differs from this one at a single base, so this may be a read error. The chain links TRBV7-2 to TRBJ1-5; 8 bases fit TRBD1. CDR3 length: 17 residues. Per the germline V gene, CDR1 is SGHTA and CDR2 is FQGNSA. As DNA, the CDR3 is TGTGCCAGCAGCCAACAGACCCAGGGGGCAGGCAATCAGCCCCAGCTTTTT. Its protein is CASSQQTQGAGNQPQLF.

As for this clonotype: A read error is possible here, since a much larger clone lies one base away. The rearrangement joins TRBV7-2 to TRBJ2-2; D is undetermined. Germline-derived CDR1 and CDR2 are SGHTA and FQGNSA. V lost 7 bases, J lost 2 bases, and 2 bases lay in between. This CDR3 comprises 11 residues. CDR3 protein: CASINTGELFF. CDR3 in DNA: TGTGCCAGCATTAACACCGGGGAGCTGTTTTTT.

This chain uses TRBV15 with TRBJ2-3; 9 positions match TRBD1. The CDR3 has 16 residues. CDR1 LNHNV and CDR2 YYDKDF come from the germline V gene (reference sequence). The junction had 5 bases not matched to a gene; V was cut back by 0 bases and J by 4 bases. The CDR3 region is CATSRDLDRGADTQYF. As DNA, the CDR3 is TGTGCCACCAGCAGAGATCTGGACAGGGGTGCAGATACGCAGTATTTT.

Only a few counts were recorded for this clonotype. This chain joins TRBV11-3 and TRBJ2-3, with TRBD1 matching 8 bases. Unmatched junction bases numbered 10, after V lost 4 bases and J lost 10 bases. Looked up from germline, CDR1 is SGHNT and CDR2 is YENEEA. The CDR3 is made up of 14 amino acids. This CDR3 is CASSSGQVGDAQYF. The CDR3 DNA sequence: TGTGCCAGCAGCTCGGGACAGGTCGGGGACGCGCAGTATTTT.